The 13 T cell receptor beta chains listed next were all sequenced from one sample in a study of CD8 T cells in ankylosing spondylitis. General study results and limits: There was a TCR beta motif, made of several highly homologous variants, that appeared characteristic of ankylosing spondylitis blood.

TCRdb called the 5' RACE reads again in MiXCR, with one record for every CDR3 protein. The repertoire consists of fewer than 550,000 distinct CDR3 sequences, with under 5.5% occurring once and the leading ten covering roughly 3.5%. What these receptors recognize is not known. The sequenced sample was blood, either unsorted or a sorted T cell fraction (not recorded which). All receptors derive from a male donor with ankylosing spondylitis.

This clonotype was counted many times. The chain joins TRBV20-1 to TRBJ1-1, with D perhaps TRBD1 (6 bases). The CDR3 is made up of 14 amino acids. V dropped 2 bases and J dropped 5 bases, with 15 bases sitting between them. CDR1 and CDR2 from the germline V gene are DFQATT and SNEGSKA (reference sequence). Here the CDR3 reads CSARRGQGLTEAFF. The CDR3 nucleotides are TGCAGTGCTAGAAGGGGCCAGGGGTTGACTGAAGCTTTCTTT.

In its sample, this clonotype was seen a few times. The genes are TRBV28 and TRBJ2-7; 8 positions agree with TRBD1. CDR1 and CDR2 from the germline V gene are MDHEN and SYDVKM. Germline trimming cut 8 bases from V and 6 bases from J; bases unmatched to any gene: 12. This CDR3 comprises 14 residues. The DNA of the CDR3 is TGTGCCAGCCTTCGAAGGACAGGGTATTTCGAGCAGTACTTC. Amino acids: CASLRRTGYFEQYF.

CDR3 sequence reads: CASSNPGGQGAEQYF. In nucleotides, the CDR3 is TGTGCCAGTAGTAATCCCGGGGGACAGGGAGCCGAGCAGTACTTC. The chain uses TRBV19 and TRBJ2-7; 9 positions match TRBD1. This CDR3 region has 15 residues. The germline V gene encodes CDR1 LNHDA and CDR2 SQIVND (reference sequence). The junction had 10 bases not matched to a gene; V was cut back by 4 bases and J by 6 bases.

This clonotype came up a few times. The rearrangement links TRBV20-1 to TRBJ2-2; 7 nucleotides agree with TRBD1. Germline V CDR1 and CDR2: DFQATT, SNEGSKA (reference sequence). CDR3 length: 16 residues. The V and J ends lost 5 bases and 4 bases, in that order; junction bases with no gene match: 13. The DNA for the CDR3 is TGCAGTGCTCATTTCAGGGGGATAGGGAGCACCGGGGAGCTGTTTTTT. It yields the protein CSAHFRGIGSTGELFF.

This clonotype was picked up many times. CDR3 in DNA: TGCGCCAGCAGCCAAGATTACGTTGCAGGGTACGGCTACACCTTC. Protein sequence: CASSQDYVAGYGYTF. The rearrangement links TRBV4-3 to TRBJ1-2; possibly TRBD1 for D (5 bases). The CDR3 has 15 amino acids. V was trimmed by 0 bases and J by 8 bases, leaving 16 bases between them. Germline assignment: CDR1 LGHNA and CDR2 YSLEER.

This clonotype has at least ten counts. The V and J genes are TRBV12-3 or TRBV12-4 and TRBJ1-2; 7 nucleotides match TRBD1. The CDR3 runs 16 residues. Trimming took 2 bases from V and 2 from J; bases not matched to a gene: 8. CDR3 sequence: CASSLRGGGRNYGYTF. CDR3 sequence (DNA): TGTGCCAGCAGTTTACGAGGGGGCGGTCGGAACTATGGCTACACCTTC.

This clonotype was seen at least ten times. The genes are TRBV30 and TRBJ1-1; 7 bases align to TRBD1. Per the germline V gene, CDR1 is GTSNPN and CDR2 is SVGIG (reference sequence). V lost 3 bases to trimming and J lost 3 bases; unmatched junction nucleotides: 4. This CDR3 contains 13 residues. In DNA form, the CDR3 reads TGTGCCTGGAGGGACAGGTTTTACACTGAAGCTTTCTTT. It codes for CAWRDRFYTEAFF.

This clonotype showed up many times. V gene TRBV11-1 combines with J gene TRBJ2-1, with 7 bases identical to TRBD2. CDR3 length: 18 residues. Germline assignment: CDR1 SGHAT and CDR2 FQDESV (reference sequence). V gave up 5 bases and J gave up 0 bases; unmatched junction bases: 13. The chain's CDR3 is CASSRSKGLSSSYNEQFF. CDR3 nucleotide sequence: TGTGCCAGCAGCCGAAGTAAGGGACTATCCAGCTCCTACAATGAGCAGTTCTTC.

This clonotype was seen repeatedly, ten times or more. V usage is TRBV4-3 and J usage is TRBJ1-4, with a possible D match to TRBD1 (5 bases). The germline V and J ends were trimmed by 2 bases and 5 bases, with 18 bases remaining between them. This CDR3 is 17 amino acids long. CDR1 and CDR2 from the germline V gene are LGHNA and YSLEER. The CDR3 protein is CASSQLFPGRVNEKLFF. CDR3 nucleotides: TGCGCCAGCAGCCAACTCTTCCCGGGACGGGTCAATGAAAAACTGTTTTTT.

This clonotype was counted at least ten times. This chain uses TRBV20-1 with TRBJ1-4; the match to TRBD1 covers 7 bases. The CDR3 sequence is 14 residues long. Germline values: CDR1 DFQATT, CDR2 SNEGSKA (reference sequence). The J segment lost 8 bases and the V segment lost 1 base, leaving 7 bases of the junction unmatched. CDR3 amino acids: CSARAWDRREKLFF. CDR3 nucleotides: TGCAGTGCTAGAGCGTGGGACAGAAGAGAAAAACTGTTTTTT.

This clonotype was seen repeatedly, ten times or more. The chain employs TRBV4-2 and TRBJ1-1; tentative D call: TRBD1 (6 bases). V shed 1 base and J shed 1 base, with 10 bases lying between them. CDR1 is LGHNA, CDR2 YNFKEQ, per germline. This CDR3 is 15 amino acids long. The CDR3 sequence: CASSQVGQPNTEAFF. In DNA form, the CDR3 reads TGTGCCAGCAGCCAAGTAGGACAGCCGAACACTGAAGCTTTCTTT.

This clonotype was counted at least ten times. The V call is TRBV12-3 or TRBV12-4, the J call TRBJ2-7, with D unresolved. With 4 bases removed from V and 2 bases from J, the gap between germline ends came to 9 bases. This CDR3 has 13 amino acids. CDR3 residues: CASSYGITYEQYF. The CDR3 DNA follows: TGTGCCAGCAGTTACGGTATTACCTACGAGCAGTACTTC.

In its sample, this clonotype was seen many times. The CDR3 sequence: CASSPWQKTVDTQYF. CDR3 nucleotide sequence: TGTGCCAGCAGCCCCTGGCAGAAAACGGTAGATACGCAGTATTTT. This chain connects TRBV5-5 to TRBJ2-3; unclear D gene. The CDR3 length is 15 residues. Germline V gives CDR1 SGHKS, CDR2 YYEKEE (reference sequence). V lost 4 bases, J lost 5 bases, and 17 bases lay in between.